A selection of T cell receptor beta chains follows, all from one sample in a study of shared clonotypes between healthy human individuals. Only in-frame clones appear in the TCRdb table, and some are missing; sequencing was by immunoSEQ multiplex PCR. The sample has about 820,000 clones; nearly 95% are singletons. Sample: naive CD8+ T cells sorted from blood. These receptors all stem from a man aged 25-40 years in good health. The CDR3 runs from the conserved cysteine through the conserved F or W. A D gene is named only where the DNA matches it firmly. Rows may omit the clone size; those that give it use once, few, many or a size class.

size: .; V: TRBV7-3; D: TRBD1; J: TRBJ2-6; DNA: TGTGCCAGCAGACAATATTCCGGGACAGGGGGCGTATCTGGGGCCAACGTCCTGACTTTC; CDR3: CASRQYSGTGGVSGANVLTF
size: few; V: TRBV29-1; D: .; J: TRBJ1-1; DNA: TGCAGCGCCCACGCCTTACAGGGGAACACTGAAGCTTTCTTT; CDR3: CSAHALQGNTEAFF
size: .; V: TRBV28; D: .; J: TRBJ2-7; DNA: TGTGCCAGCAGTTTAAGCAGATTCTACGAGCAGTACTTC; CDR3: CASSLSRFYEQYF
size: .; V: TRBV6-6; D: TRBD2; J: TRBJ2-3; DNA: TGTGCCAGCAGGGAGCGGGATACTAGCACAGATACGCAGTATTTT; CDR3: CASRERDTSTDTQYF
size: .; V: TRBV15; D: .; J: TRBJ1-4; DNA: TGTGCCACCAGTCCCCAGGGTGCAACTAATGAAAAACTGTTTTTT; CDR3: CATSPQGATNEKLFF
size: once; V: TRBV10-3; D: .; J: TRBJ2-3; DNA: TGTGCCATCAGTGACCCGGGGGTGAGGTGGGATACGCAGTATTTT; CDR3: CAISDPGVRWDTQYF
size: .; V: TRBV25-1; D: TRBD1; J: TRBJ1-1; DNA: TGTGCCAGCAGTGAAGGGTCGACAGGGGCTTTCTTT; CDR3: CASSEGSTGAFF
size: .; V: TRBV5-1; D: TRBD2; J: TRBJ2-1; DNA: TGCGCCAGCAGCCGCGGACTAGCGGGAGCCTCCTACAATGAGCAGTTCTTC; CDR3: CASSRGLAGASYNEQFF
size: .; V: TRBV27; D: TRBD1; J: TRBJ2-7; DNA: TGTGCCAGCAGTTCTCTCGACAGGGGACAAATCGAGCAGTACTTC; CDR3: CASSSLDRGQIEQYF
size: .; V: TRBV28; D: .; J: TRBJ2-1; DNA: TGTGCCAGCAGTGCAGTACTCTCCTACAATGAGCAGTTCTTC; CDR3: CASSAVLSYNEQFF
size: .; V: TRBV27; D: .; J: TRBJ1-5; DNA: TGTGCCAGCAGTTTAACGGGGAGTCAGCCCCAGCATTTT; CDR3: CASSLTGSQPQHF
size: .; V: TRBV7-6; D: .; J: TRBJ2-3; DNA: TGTGCCAGCAGCGCGTCAGGGGATACGCAGTATTTT; CDR3: CASSASGDTQYF
size: once; V: TRBV7-9; D: .; J: TRBJ2-3; DNA: TGTGCCAGCAGCTTAATTCCTAATACGCAGTATTTT; CDR3: CASSLIPNTQYF
size: .; V: TRBV29-1; D: .; J: TRBJ2-2; DNA: TGCAGCGTGCGACAGGAGAACACCGGGGAGCTGTTTTTT; CDR3: CSVRQENTGELFF
size: .; V: TRBV7-9; D: TRBD2; J: TRBJ2-2; DNA: TGTGCCAGCAGCTTAAGGTCCGCGGGAGACACCGGGGAGCTGTTTTTT; CDR3: CASSLRSAGDTGELFF
size: .; V: TRBV15; D: .; J: TRBJ2-7; DNA: TGTGCCACCAGCAGTGAGCGAACTTCCACCTACGAGCAGTACTTC; CDR3: CATSSERTSTYEQYF
size: .; V: TRBV6-6; D: TRBD2; J: TRBJ2-1; DNA: TGTGCCAGCAGACTGGAGACTAGCCACAATGAGCAGTTCTTC; CDR3: CASRLETSHNEQFF
size: .; V: TRBV9; D: .; J: TRBJ2-3; DNA: TGTGCCAGCAGCGTAGCCGGACAGTACGAAATCCAGGATACGCAGTATTTT; CDR3: CASSVAGQYEIQDTQYF
size: .; V: TRBV7-8; D: .; J: TRBJ2-1; DNA: TGTGCCAGCAGCTTGGGCCAGAAAGTGTTCTTC; CDR3: CASSLGQKVFF
size: .; V: TRBV19; D: TRBD2; J: TRBJ2-1; DNA: TGTGCCAGTGGTTGGACTAGCGGGAACAATGAGCAGTTCTTC; CDR3: CASGWTSGNNEQFF
size: .; V: TRBV7-9; D: TRBD1; J: TRBJ2-4; DNA: TGTGCCAGCAGCCACCCCGGGACAGGGGCGGCGGGGGCCAAAAACATTCAGTACTTC; CDR3: CASSHPGTGAAGAKNIQYF
size: .; V: TRBV9; D: .; J: TRBJ2-1; DNA: TGTGCCAGCAGCTTCCGGGACGCCAGCCCCAATGAGCAGTTCTTC; CDR3: CASSFRDASPNEQFF
size: .; V: TRBV5-8; D: .; J: TRBJ1-4; DNA: TGTGCCAGCAGCCCTGGATGGGAAAAACTGTTTTTT; CDR3: CASSPGWEKLFF
size: .; V: TRBV11-2; D: .; J: TRBJ1-1; DNA: TGTGCCAGCAGGGGGCTCGCTGAAGCTTTCTTT; CDR3: CASRGLAEAFF
size: .; V: TRBV5-1; D: .; J: TRBJ2-7; DNA: TGCGCCAGCAGCTGGACCGGGGCAGGACGCGCTTCCGAGCAGTACTTC; CDR3: CASSWTGAGRASEQYF
size: few; V: TRBV27; D: .; J: TRBJ2-7; DNA: TGTGCCAGCAGCTTATACTATTCGGAGGCCCTTGGGGCCTACGAGCAGTACTTC; CDR3: CASSLYYSEALGAYEQYF
size: once; V: TRBV30; D: TRBD2; J: TRBJ2-1; DNA: TGTGCCTGGAGTGTATTCACGACTAGCGGATACAATGAGCAGTTCTTC; CDR3: CAWSVFTTSGYNEQFF
size: .; V: TRBV29-1; D: TRBD2; J: TRBJ2-2; DNA: TGCAGCGTCGAAGATAGCGGGATGAACACCGGGGAGCTGTTTTTT; CDR3: CSVEDSGMNTGELFF
size: .; V: TRBV13; D: .; J: TRBJ2-7; DNA: TGTGCCAGCAGCCACTCTACCAACGGCTACGAGCAGTACTTC; CDR3: CASSHSTNGYEQYF
size: .; V: TRBV19; D: .; J: TRBJ1-2; DNA: TGTGCCAGTAGTATAGATCTCGGGGCAGGAACCACACGGGGCTACACCTTC; CDR3: CASSIDLGAGTTRGYTF
size: .; V: TRBV9; D: .; J: TRBJ2-7; DNA: TGTGCCAGCAGCGGTGGGAGCGGCGAGCAGTACTTC; CDR3: CASSGGSGEQYF
size: .; V: TRBV28; D: .; J: TRBJ2-5; DNA: TGTGCCAGCAGTTCTCCCTGGGGGGACCAAGAGACCCAGTACTTC; CDR3: CASSSPWGDQETQYF
size: .; V: TRBV28; D: .; J: TRBJ2-3; DNA: TGTGCCAGCTACGATCGAGGGACGCGGGCAGATACGCAGTATTTT; CDR3: CASYDRGTRADTQYF